A selection of T cell receptor beta chains follows, all from one sample in a study of beta chain features in type 1 diabetes. The protocol was immunoSEQ multiplex PCR, while the TCRdb copy is restricted to in-frame clones and leaves out a portion. This sample yields 430,000 or so clones, of which approximately 10% are seen a single time; over 0.04% belongs to the top ten. Sequenced sample: naive CD4+ T cells from blood. The receptors were sampled from a woman younger than 30 in good health. The CDR3 runs from the conserved cysteine through the conserved F or W. D genes are given only for firm matches. Size tells how often a clone was seen (once, few, many) or the class of an expanded clone, and some rows leave it out.

v_call: TRBV5-6
d_call: .
clone_size: .
j_call: TRBJ2-6
cdr3_aa: CASSLVSSSGANVLTF
cdr3_nt: TGTGCCAGCAGCTTGGTCAGTAGCTCTGGGGCCAACGTCCTGACTTTC

v_call: TRBV2
d_call: TRBD2
clone_size: .
j_call: TRBJ2-3
cdr3_aa: CASSERAGPTDTQYF
cdr3_nt: TGTGCCAGCAGTGAAAGAGCGGGGCCCACAGATACGCAGTATTTT

v_call: TRBV5-1
d_call: .
clone_size: .
j_call: TRBJ2-5
cdr3_aa: CASSLVPGSQETQYF
cdr3_nt: TGCGCCAGCAGCTTGGTACCGGGATCCCAAGAGACCCAGTACTTC

v_call: TRBV5-4
d_call: .
clone_size: .
j_call: TRBJ2-3
cdr3_aa: CASSLSPGGTDTQYF
cdr3_nt: TGTGCCAGCAGCTTGTCTCCCGGCGGCACAGATACGCAGTATTTT

v_call: TRBV29-1
d_call: .
clone_size: few
j_call: TRBJ1-1
cdr3_aa: CSVKQGNTEAFF
cdr3_nt: TGCAGCGTGAAACAGGGGAACACTGAAGCTTTCTTT

v_call: TRBV30
d_call: .
clone_size: few
j_call: TRBJ1-3
cdr3_aa: CAWSGSSGNTIYF
cdr3_nt: TGTGCCTGGAGTGGATCCTCTGGAAACACCATATATTTT

v_call: TRBV7-9
d_call: .
clone_size: few
j_call: TRBJ1-5
cdr3_aa: CASRPRGEPQHF
cdr3_nt: TGTGCCAGCAGGCCCAGGGGCGAGCCCCAGCATTTT

v_call: TRBV7-2
d_call: TRBD2
clone_size: .
j_call: TRBJ2-1
cdr3_aa: CASSRAGERYNEQFF
cdr3_nt: TGTGCCAGCAGCCGAGCGGGAGAGCGCTACAATGAGCAGTTCTTC

v_call: TRBV28
d_call: TRBD1
clone_size: .
j_call: TRBJ2-5
cdr3_aa: CASSLGQGGPQYF
cdr3_nt: TGTGCCAGCAGTTTGGGACAGGGGGGGCCCCAGTACTTC

v_call: TRBV15
d_call: .
clone_size: .
j_call: TRBJ1-2
cdr3_aa: CATSRAREDYGYTF
cdr3_nt: TGTGCCACCAGCAGAGCCAGGGAAGACTATGGCTACACCTTC